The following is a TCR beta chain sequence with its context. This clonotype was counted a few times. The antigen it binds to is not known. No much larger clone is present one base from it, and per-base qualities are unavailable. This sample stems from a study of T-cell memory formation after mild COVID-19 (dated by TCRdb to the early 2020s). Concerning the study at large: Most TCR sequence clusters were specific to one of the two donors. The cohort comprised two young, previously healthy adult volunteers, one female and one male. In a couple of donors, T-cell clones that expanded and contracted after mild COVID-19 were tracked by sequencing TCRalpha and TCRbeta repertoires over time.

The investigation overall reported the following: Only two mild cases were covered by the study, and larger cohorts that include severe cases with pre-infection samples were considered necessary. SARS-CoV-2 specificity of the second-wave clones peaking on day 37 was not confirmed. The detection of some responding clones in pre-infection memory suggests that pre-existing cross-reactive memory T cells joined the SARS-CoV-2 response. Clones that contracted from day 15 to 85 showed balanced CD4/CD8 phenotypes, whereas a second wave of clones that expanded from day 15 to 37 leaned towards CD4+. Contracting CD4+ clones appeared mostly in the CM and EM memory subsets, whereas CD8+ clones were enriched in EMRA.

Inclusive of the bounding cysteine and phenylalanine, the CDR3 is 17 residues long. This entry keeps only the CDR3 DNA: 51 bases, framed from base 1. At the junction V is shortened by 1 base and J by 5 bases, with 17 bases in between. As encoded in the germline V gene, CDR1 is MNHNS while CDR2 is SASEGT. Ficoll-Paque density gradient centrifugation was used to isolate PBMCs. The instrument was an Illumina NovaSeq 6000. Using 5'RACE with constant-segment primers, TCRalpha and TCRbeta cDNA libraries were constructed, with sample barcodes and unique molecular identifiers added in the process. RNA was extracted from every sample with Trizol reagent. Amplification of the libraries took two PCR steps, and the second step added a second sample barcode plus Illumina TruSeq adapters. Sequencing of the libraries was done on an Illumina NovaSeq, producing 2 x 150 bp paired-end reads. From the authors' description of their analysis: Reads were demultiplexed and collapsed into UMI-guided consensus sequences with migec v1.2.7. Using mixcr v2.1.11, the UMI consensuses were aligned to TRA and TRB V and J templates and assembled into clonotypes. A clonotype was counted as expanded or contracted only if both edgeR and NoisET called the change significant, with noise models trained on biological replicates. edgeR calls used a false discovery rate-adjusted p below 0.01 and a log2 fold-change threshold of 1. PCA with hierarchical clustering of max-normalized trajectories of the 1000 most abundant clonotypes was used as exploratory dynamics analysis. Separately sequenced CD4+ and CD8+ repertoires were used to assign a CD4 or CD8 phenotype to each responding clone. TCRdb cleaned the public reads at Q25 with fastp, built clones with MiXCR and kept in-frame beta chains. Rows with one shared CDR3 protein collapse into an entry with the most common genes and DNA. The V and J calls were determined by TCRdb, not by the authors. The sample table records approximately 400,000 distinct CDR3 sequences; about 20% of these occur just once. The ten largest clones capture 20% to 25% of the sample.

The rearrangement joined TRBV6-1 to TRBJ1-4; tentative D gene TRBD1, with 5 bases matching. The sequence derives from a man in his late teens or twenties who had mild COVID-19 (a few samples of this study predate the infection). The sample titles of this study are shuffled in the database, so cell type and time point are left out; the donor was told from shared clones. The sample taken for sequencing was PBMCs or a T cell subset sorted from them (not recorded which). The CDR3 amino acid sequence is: CASSEGQFEYWNEKLFF. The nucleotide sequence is TGTGCCAGCAGTGAAGGACAGTTCGAGTATTGGAATGAAAAACTGTTTTTT.